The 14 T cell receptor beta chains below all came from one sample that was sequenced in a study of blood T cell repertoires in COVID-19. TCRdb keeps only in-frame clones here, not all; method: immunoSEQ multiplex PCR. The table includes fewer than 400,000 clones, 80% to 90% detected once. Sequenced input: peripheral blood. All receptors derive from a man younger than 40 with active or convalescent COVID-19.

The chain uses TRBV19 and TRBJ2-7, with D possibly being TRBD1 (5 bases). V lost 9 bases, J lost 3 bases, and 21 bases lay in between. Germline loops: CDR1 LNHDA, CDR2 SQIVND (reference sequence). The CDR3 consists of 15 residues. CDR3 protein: CASSSRETILYEQYF. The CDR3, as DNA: TGTGCCAGCTCCAGCAGGGAAACTATTCTCTACGAGCAGTACTTC.

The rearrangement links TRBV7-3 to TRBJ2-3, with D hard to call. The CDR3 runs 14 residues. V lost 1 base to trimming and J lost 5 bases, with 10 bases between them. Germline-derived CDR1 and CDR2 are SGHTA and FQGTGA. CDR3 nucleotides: TGTGCCAGCAGCTTAAGCCAGATTGGAGATACGCAGTATTTT. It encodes CASSLSQIGDTQYF.

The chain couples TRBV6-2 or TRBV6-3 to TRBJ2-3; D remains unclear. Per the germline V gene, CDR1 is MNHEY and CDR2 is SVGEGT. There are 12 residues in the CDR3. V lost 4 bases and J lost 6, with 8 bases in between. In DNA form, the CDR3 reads TGTGCCAGCAGTTCCCACGGGGATACGCAGTATTTT. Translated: CASSSHGDTQYF.

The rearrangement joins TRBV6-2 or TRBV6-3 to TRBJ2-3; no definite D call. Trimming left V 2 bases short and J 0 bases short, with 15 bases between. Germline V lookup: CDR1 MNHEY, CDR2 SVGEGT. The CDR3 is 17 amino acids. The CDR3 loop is CASSYLFLPLSTDTQYF. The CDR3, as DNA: TGTGCCAGCAGTTACCTCTTTCTTCCGTTGAGCACAGATACGCAGTATTTT.

CDR3: CASRWDRYSNQPQHF. The CDR3 bases are TGTGCCAGTAGATGGGACAGGTATAGCAATCAGCCCCAGCATTTT. The chain employs TRBV19 and TRBJ1-5; 8 nucleotides agree with TRBD1. Germline CDR1 and CDR2: LNHDA and SQIVND (reference sequence). The length of the CDR3 is 15 residues. The J segment lost 0 bases and the V segment lost 6 bases, leaving 4 bases of the junction unmatched.

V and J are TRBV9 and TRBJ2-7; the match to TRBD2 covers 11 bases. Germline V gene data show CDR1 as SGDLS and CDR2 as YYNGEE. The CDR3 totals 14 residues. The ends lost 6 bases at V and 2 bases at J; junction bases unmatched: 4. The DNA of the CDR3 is TGTGCCAGCACCCCGGGACTAGCGGCCTACGAGCAGTACTTC. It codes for CASTPGLAAYEQYF.

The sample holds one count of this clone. CDR3 sequence: CASSPGTSGAEETQYF. The CDR3 DNA follows: TGTGCCAGCAGCCCAGGGACTAGCGGGGCGGAAGAGACCCAGTACTTC. The rearrangement uses TRBV7-3 and TRBJ2-5, with 13 positions matching TRBD2. J lost 3 bases, V lost 5 bases, and 6 bases had no gene match. The CDR3 has 16 amino acids. The germline gives CDR1 SGHTA, CDR2 FQGTGA.

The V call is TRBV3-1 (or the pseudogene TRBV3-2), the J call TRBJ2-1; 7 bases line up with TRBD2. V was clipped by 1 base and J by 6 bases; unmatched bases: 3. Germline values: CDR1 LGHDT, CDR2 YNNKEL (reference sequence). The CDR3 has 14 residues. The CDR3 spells CASSQGREANEQFF. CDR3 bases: TGTGCCAGCAGCCAAGGACGGGAGGCCAATGAGCAGTTCTTC.

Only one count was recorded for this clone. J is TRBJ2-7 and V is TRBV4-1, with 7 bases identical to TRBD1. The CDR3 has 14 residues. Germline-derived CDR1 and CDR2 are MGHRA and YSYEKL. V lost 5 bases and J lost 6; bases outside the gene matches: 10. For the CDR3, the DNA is TGCGCCAGCAGCTACAGGGGTACGAAAAGCGAGCAGTACTTC. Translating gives CASSYRGTKSEQYF.

CDR3 residues: CASSAGPGDVQETQYF. As DNA, the CDR3 is TGCGCCAGCAGCGCGGGCCCCGGGGATGTCCAAGAGACCCAGTACTTC. The chain uses TRBV5-1 and TRBJ2-5, with D possibly being TRBD2 (5 bases). The V and J ends lost 4 bases and 1 base respectively, with 17 bases between them. CDR1 SGHRS and CDR2 YFSETQ come from the germline V gene. The CDR3 is made up of 16 amino acids.

The CDR3 is CASSDFRDRTNYGYTF. The CDR3 nucleotides are TGTGCCAGCAGTGATTTCCGGGACAGGACTAACTATGGCTACACCTTC. The chain combines TRBV2 with TRBJ1-2; 8 nucleotides match TRBD1. Germline V CDR1 and CDR2: SNHLY, FYNNEI. There are 16 residues in the CDR3. After removal of 3 bases from V and 0 bases from J, the junction contained 6 bases not matched to a gene.

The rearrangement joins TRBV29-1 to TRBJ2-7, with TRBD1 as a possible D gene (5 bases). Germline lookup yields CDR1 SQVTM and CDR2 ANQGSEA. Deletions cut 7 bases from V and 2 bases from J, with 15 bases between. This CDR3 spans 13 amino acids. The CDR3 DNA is TGCAGCGCTGTGGGCAGGGAAACCTACGAGCAGTACTTC. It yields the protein CSAVGRETYEQYF.

CDR3 DNA sequence: TGTGCCAGCAGCGTGGATGGGGCGAATGAGCAGTTCTTC. It translates to CASSVDGANEQFF. The chain recombines TRBV5-4 with TRBJ2-1, with a weak D call TRBD1 (5 bases). The CDR3 has 13 amino acids. Trimming took 4 bases from V and 7 from J, leaving 12 bases between them. Germline CDR1 and CDR2: SGHNT and YYREEE (reference sequence). Drawing the rest from reference TRBV5-4 and TRBJ2-1, the complete variable domain is ETGVTQSPTHLIKTRGQQVTLRCSSQSGHNTVSWYQQALGQGPQFIFQYYREEENGRGNFPPRFSGLQFPNYSSELNVNALELDDSALYLCASSVDGANEQFFGPGTRLTVL.

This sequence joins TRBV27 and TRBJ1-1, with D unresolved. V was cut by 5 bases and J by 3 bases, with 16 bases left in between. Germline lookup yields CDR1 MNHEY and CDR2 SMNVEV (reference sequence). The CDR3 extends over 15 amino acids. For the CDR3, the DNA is TGTGCCAGCAGTCTCAGACTCAGAGGGTACACTGAAGCTTTCTTT. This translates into CASSLRLRGYTEAFF.